This TCR beta chain was profiled in a study of T cell responses to AZD1222 COVID-19 vaccine. General study results and limits: An increase in Spike-specific TCR breadth and depth was observed after two AZD1222 doses. Recipients of AZD1222 seropositive at baseline numbered only 5 to 7. Only after the peak T cell response were repertoires sampled.

V was shortened by 2 bases and J by 4 bases, with 24 bases between the two germline ends. The CDR3 sequence is 19 residues long. The germline V gene has CDR1 LGHNA and CDR2 YNFKEQ. As concerns this clone: The antigen is not known.

Some clones are missing from TCRdb's copy, which holds only in-frame ones; the method was immunoSEQ multiplex PCR. The sample has about 200,000 clones, just over 90% seen once. V is TRBV4-2 and J is TRBJ1-5, with D perhaps matching TRBD1 (5 bases). The receptor's source is an adult who received the AZD1222 COVID-19 vaccine. The specimen comprised peripheral blood, sampled 28 days after the second AZD1222 dose. The CDR3 nucleotides are TGTGCCAGCAGCCAAAGATTAACCCCCGACAGACGTCTAAATCAGCCCCAGCATTTT. The encoded protein is CASSQRLTPDRRLNQPQHF.